The 8 T cell receptor beta chains in this list originate from one sample, sequenced in a study of vaccination and CD4 T cells after COVID-19. The antigens of these receptors remain unknown. The treatment: roughly nine-day PBMC culture with coronavirus spike peptide pools or control peptides (ViraFEST assay). The Oncomine TCR Beta short-read assay was applied to DNA of cultured CD4+ T cells. TCRdb ran MiXCR on the PCR reads and lists one entry per CDR3 protein. The sample has 17,000 or so distinct CDR3 sequences, around 40% seen once. The material sequenced was CD4+ T cells from blood, cultured in vitro, taken before SARS-CoV-2 vaccination. These receptors originate from a human donor who had recovered from COVID-19.

The CDR3 protein is CASNRGIARYNSPLHF. The CDR3 DNA follows: TGTGCCAGCAACCGGGGGATCGCCCGCTATAATTCACCCCTCCACTTT. The chain has TRBV2 and TRBJ1-6; D may be TRBD1 (5 bases). Germline V gene data show CDR1 as SNHLY and CDR2 as FYNNEI. V lost 7 bases to trimming and J lost 3 bases, with 16 bases between them. This CDR3 is 16 amino acids long.

The chain employs TRBV9 and TRBJ1-1; perhaps TRBD1 as D (5 bases). CDR1 and CDR2 from the germline V gene are SGDLS and YYNGEE. V lost 3 bases and J lost 5, with 11 bases in between. The CDR3 is 13 residues long. The DNA of the CDR3 is TGTGCCAGCAGCGCTAGATGGGGGACTGAAGCTTTCTTT. Translation: CASSARWGTEAFF.

The rearrangement links TRBV20-1 to TRBJ1-6, with D maybe TRBD1 (5 bases). The CDR3 consists of 12 residues. CDR1 and CDR2 from the germline V gene are DFQATT and SNEGSKA (reference sequence). The germline V and J ends were trimmed by 6 bases and 7 bases, with 10 bases remaining between them. CDR3 DNA sequence: TGCAGTGCGCGGGGGTTAAATTCACCCCTCCACTTT. Protein product: CSARGLNSPLHF.

The rearrangement uses TRBV6-1 and TRBJ2-7; D is undetermined. The CDR3 spans 15 residues. The germline CDR1 and CDR2 sequences are MNHNS and SASEGT. Trimming took 6 bases from V and 0 from J, leaving 15 bases between them. In nucleotides, the CDR3 is TGTGCCAGCAGCCCTGGAATTCTGCGCTCCTACGAGCAGTACTTC. Protein product: CASSPGILRSYEQYF.

The chain carries TRBV15 and TRBJ1-2; D is ambiguous. There are 15 residues in the CDR3. Germline V gene lookup returns CDR1 LNHNV and CDR2 YYDKDF (reference sequence). V was cut by 0 bases and J by 5 bases, with 13 bases left in between. The CDR3 sequence is CATSRDSVRRYGYTF. The CDR3 DNA reads as TGTGCCACCAGCAGAGATTCGGTTAGGCGATATGGCTACACCTTC.

The V and J genes are TRBV20-1 and TRBJ2-1, with D perhaps matching TRBD2 (6 bases). Per the germline V gene, CDR1 is DFQATT and CDR2 is SNEGSKA (reference sequence). V gave up 3 bases and J gave up 9 bases, with 12 bases separating them. The CDR3 runs to 12 residues. CDR3 bases: TGCAGTGCTAGCGGGAGTCGAAGTGAGCAGTTCTTC. Translation: CSASGSRSEQFF.

This clonotype was seen a handful of times. The chain links TRBV19 to TRBJ1-5, with 9 bases fitting TRBD1. This CDR3 has 14 amino acids. Trimming cost V 6 bases and J 11 bases; bases outside gene matches: 11. Germline CDR1 is LNHDA and CDR2 is SQIVND (reference sequence). The DNA for the CDR3 is TGTGCCAGTAGAGAAGGGACAGGGTTATGGGCCCAGCATTTT. Protein: CASREGTGLWAQHF.

The chain uses TRBV20-1 and TRBJ2-1; D might be TRBD1 (5 bases). The CDR3 runs 15 residues. Between the trimmed V and J ends, which lost 0 bases and 7 bases, there was a span of 16 bases. Germline lookup yields CDR1 DFQATT and CDR2 SNEGSKA (reference sequence). The CDR3 loop is CSARDDGHKANEQFF. The CDR3 DNA sequence: TGCAGTGCTAGAGATGACGGACACAAAGCGAATGAGCAGTTCTTC.